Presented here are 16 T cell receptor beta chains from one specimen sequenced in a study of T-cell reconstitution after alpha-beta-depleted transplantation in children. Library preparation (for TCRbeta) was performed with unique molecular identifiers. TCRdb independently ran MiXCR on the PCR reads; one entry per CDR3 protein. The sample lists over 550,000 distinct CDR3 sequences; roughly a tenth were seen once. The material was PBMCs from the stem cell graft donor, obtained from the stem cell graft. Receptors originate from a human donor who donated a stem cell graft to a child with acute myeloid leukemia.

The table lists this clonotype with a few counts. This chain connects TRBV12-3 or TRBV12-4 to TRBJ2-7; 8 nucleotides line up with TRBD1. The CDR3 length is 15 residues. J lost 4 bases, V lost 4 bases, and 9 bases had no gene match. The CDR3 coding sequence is TGTGCCAGCAGTTCCCCGACAGGGGCTACTTACGAGCAGTACTTC. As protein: CASSSPTGATYEQYF.

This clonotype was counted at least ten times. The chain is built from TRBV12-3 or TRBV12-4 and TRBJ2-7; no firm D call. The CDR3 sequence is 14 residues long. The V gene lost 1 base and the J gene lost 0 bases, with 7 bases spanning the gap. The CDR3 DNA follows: TGTGCCAGCAGTTTAGGAACAGTCTCCTACGAGCAGTACTTC. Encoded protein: CASSLGTVSYEQYF.

CDR3 coding DNA: TGTGCCATCAACCGACAGGGGACGTCTGGAAACACCATATATTTT. Encoded protein: CAINRQGTSGNTIYF. The V call is TRBV10-3, the J call TRBJ1-3; TRBD1 matches at 8 bases. The V segment lost 7 bases and the J segment 1 base; nucleotides outside the gene matches: 6. Germline V gives CDR1 ENHRY, CDR2 SYGVKD. The CDR3 has 15 amino acids.

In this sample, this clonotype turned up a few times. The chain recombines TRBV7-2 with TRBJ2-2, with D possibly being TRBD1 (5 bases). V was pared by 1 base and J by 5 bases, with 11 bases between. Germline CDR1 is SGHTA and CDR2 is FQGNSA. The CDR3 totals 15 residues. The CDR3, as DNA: TGTGCCAGCAGCTTAGGAGTGGCAGGGACCGGGGAGCTGTTTTTT. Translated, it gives CASSLGVAGTGELFF. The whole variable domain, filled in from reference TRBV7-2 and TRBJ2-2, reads GAGVSQSPSNKVTEKGKDVELRCDPISGHTALYWYRQSLGQGLEFLIYFQGNSAPDKSGLPSDRFSAERTGGSVSTLTIQRTQQEDSAVYLCASSLGVAGTGELFFGEGSRLTVL.

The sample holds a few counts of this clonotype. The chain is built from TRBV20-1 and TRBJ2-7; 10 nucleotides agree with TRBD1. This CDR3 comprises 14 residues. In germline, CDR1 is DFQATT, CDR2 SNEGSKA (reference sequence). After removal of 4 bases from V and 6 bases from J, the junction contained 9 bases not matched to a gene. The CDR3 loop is CSAISGTGDREQYF. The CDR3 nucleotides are TGCAGTGCTATATCCGGGACAGGGGACCGCGAGCAGTACTTC.

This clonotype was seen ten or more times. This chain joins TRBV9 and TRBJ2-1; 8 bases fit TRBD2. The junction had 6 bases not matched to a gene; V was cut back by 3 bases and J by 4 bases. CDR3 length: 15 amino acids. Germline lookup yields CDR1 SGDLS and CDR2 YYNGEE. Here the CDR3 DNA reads TGTGCCAGCAGCGCCACTAGCGGCGTTTACAATGAGCAGTTCTTC. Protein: CASSATSGVYNEQFF. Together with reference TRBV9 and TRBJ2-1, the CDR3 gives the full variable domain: DSGVTQTPKHLITATGQRVTLRCSPRSGDLSVYWYQQSLDQGLQFLIQYYNGEERAKGNILERFSAQQFPDLHSELNLSSLELGDSALYFCASSATSGVYNEQFFGPGTRLTVL.

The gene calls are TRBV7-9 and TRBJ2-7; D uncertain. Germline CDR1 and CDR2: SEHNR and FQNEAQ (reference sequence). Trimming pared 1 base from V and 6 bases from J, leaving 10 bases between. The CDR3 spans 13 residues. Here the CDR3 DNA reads TGTGCCAGCAGCTTAGGGGCAGTACCCGAGCAGTACTTC. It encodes CASSLGAVPEQYF. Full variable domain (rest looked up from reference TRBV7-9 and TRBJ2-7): DTGVSQNPRHKITKRGQNVTFRCDPISEHNRLYWYRQTLGQGPEFLTYFQNEAQLEKSRLLSDRFSAERPKGSFSTLEIQRTEQGDSAMYLCASSLGAVPEQYFGPGTRLTVT.

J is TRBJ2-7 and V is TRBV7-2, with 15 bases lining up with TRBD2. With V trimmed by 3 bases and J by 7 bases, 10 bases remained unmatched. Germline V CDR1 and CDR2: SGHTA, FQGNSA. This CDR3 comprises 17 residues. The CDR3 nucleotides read TGTGCCAGCAGCTTTTCCGGGACTAGCGGGAGGCTTGGGGAGCAGTACTTC. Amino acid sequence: CASSFSGTSGRLGEQYF.

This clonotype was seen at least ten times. This CDR3 is CSVSGGSGGIYNEQFF. CDR3 sequence (DNA): TGCAGCGTTTCAGGGGGCAGCGGTGGGATTTACAATGAGCAGTTCTTC. The rearrangement links TRBV29-1 to TRBJ2-1; 8 positions match TRBD1. The germline gives CDR1 SQVTM, CDR2 ANQGSEA. This CDR3 is 16 amino acids long. V trimming: 5 bases; J trimming: 4 bases; junction bases outside the gene matches: 13.

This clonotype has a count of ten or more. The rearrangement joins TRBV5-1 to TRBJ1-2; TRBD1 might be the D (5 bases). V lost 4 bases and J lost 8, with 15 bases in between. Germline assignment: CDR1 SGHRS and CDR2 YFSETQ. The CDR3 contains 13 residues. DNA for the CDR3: TGCGCCAGCAGCCCGGGGAGGGGAGAAGGCTACACCTTC. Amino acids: CASSPGRGEGYTF.

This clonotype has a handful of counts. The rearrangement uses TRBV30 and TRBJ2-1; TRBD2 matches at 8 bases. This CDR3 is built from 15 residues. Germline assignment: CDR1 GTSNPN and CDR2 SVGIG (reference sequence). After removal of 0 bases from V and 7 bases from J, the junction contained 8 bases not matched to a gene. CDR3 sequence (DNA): TGTGCCTGGAGTGTATTTAGCGGGAAAAGGAATGAGCAGTTCTTC. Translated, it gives CAWSVFSGKRNEQFF.

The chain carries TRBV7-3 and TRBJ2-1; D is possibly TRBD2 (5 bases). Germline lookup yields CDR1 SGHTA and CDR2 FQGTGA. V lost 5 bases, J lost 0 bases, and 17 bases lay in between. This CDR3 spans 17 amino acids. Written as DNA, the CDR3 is TGTGCCAGCAGCCCCTTTGAGCGGATAAGCTCCTACAATGAGCAGTTCTTC. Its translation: CASSPFERISSYNEQFF.

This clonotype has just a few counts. CDR3 region: CSASPTSGSLGEQYF. The DNA for the CDR3 is TGCAGTGCTAGCCCGACTAGCGGGAGTCTAGGGGAGCAGTACTTC. The chain recombines TRBV20-1 with TRBJ2-7, with 12 bases lining up with TRBD2. J lost 7 bases, V lost 3 bases, and 10 bases had no gene match. Germline lookup yields CDR1 DFQATT and CDR2 SNEGSKA (reference sequence). The length of the CDR3 is 15 residues.

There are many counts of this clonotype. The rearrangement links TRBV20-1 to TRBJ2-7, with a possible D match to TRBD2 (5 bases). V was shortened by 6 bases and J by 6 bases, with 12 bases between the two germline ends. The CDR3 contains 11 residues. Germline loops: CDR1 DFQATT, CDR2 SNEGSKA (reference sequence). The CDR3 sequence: CSAKIGGEQYF. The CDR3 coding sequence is TGCAGTGCCAAAATTGGAGGCGAGCAGTACTTC.

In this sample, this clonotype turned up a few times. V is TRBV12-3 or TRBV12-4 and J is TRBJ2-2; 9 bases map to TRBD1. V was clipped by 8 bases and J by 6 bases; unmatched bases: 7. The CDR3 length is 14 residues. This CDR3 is CASSGTGRAGELFF. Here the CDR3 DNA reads TGTGCCAGCTCCGGGACAGGGAGGGCCGGGGAGCTGTTTTTT.

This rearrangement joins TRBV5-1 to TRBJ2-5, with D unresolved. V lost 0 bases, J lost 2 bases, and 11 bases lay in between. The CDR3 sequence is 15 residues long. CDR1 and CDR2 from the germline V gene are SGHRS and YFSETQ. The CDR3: CASSLAPGPQETQYF. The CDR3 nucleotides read TGCGCCAGCAGCTTGGCGCCTGGGCCACAAGAGACCCAGTACTTC.